A single sample is the source of the 30 T cell receptor beta chains below, sequenced in a study of tumor and adjacent non-tumor tissue in lung cancer. Three rounds of nested PCR, following a modified ARM-PCR protocol, produced the TCRbeta library. A single record per CDR3 protein comes from TCRdb applying MiXCR to the multiplex PCR reads. The data show about 110,000 distinct CDR3 sequences, 62% seen once. No cell sorting was done before RNA was extracted from the tissue. The normal lung tissue was taken more than 3 cm from the tumor edge. The source material was distant non-tumor lung tissue. The receptors shown here come from a man aged 55 to 70 with non-small cell lung cancer.

With respect to this clonotype: A junction boundary mismatches the germline segment, possibly from a read error. The gene calls are TRBV12-3 or TRBV12-4 and TRBJ2-7, with D possibly being TRBD1 (6 bases). This CDR3 is 15 amino acids long. The CDR3 DNA sequence: TGTGCCGGCAGTCAGGGGCGGGTCGGGGCCTACGAGCAGTACTTC. Amino acid sequence: CAGSQGRVGAYEQYF.

V gene TRBV6-1 combines with J gene TRBJ2-7; TRBD1 matches at 10 bases. The V gene end was trimmed by 7 bases and the J gene end by 0 bases; junction bases not matched to a gene: 6. Per germline, CDR1 MNHNS and CDR2 SASEGT. CDR3 size: 15 residues. CDR3 bases: TGTGCCAGCACGGACAGGGGGGTCATCTCCTACGAGCAGTACTTC. Amino acid sequence: CASTDRGVISYEQYF.

This clonotype was seen just once. The conserved closing phenylalanine or tryptophan is absent in this CDR3, likely reflecting a read error. The chain recombines TRBV12-3 or TRBV12-4 with TRBJ1-1; D uncertain. The CDR3 extends over 12 amino acids. V was cut by 7 bases and J by 2 bases, with 8 bases left in between. The CDR3 protein is CASNSRNTEAFV. The CDR3 DNA follows: TGTGCCAGCAATTCACGAAACACTGAAGCTTTCGTT.

Remarks on this clonotype: This clone may be a read error of a much larger clone one base away. The chain couples TRBV12-3 or TRBV12-4 to TRBJ1-4; D remains unclear. With 0 bases removed from V and 7 bases from J, the gap between germline ends came to 18 bases. The CDR3 spans 17 residues. In DNA form, the CDR3 reads TGTGCCAGCAGTTTAGCAGCCGGGGTAACCGGTTTTGAAAAACTGTTTTTT. It codes for CASSLAAGVTGFEKLFF.

This clonotype showed up just a few times. V is TRBV24-1 and J is TRBJ1-2, with 11 bases aligning to TRBD1. Germline V CDR1 and CDR2: KGHDR, SFDVKD. The CDR3 spans 13 residues. V trimming: 9 bases; J trimming: 5 bases; junction bases outside the gene matches: 4. This CDR3 reads CATWTGGPYGYTF. The CDR3 nucleotides are TGTGCCACCTGGACAGGGGGCCCGTATGGCTACACCTTC.

This clonotype showed up many times. Here the CDR3 DNA reads TGTGCCAGCAGCCCCGCGGGGTCGAACACCGGGGAGCTGTTTTTT. This sequence encodes CASSPAGSNTGELFF. The chain recombines TRBV5-4 with TRBJ2-2; perhaps TRBD2 as D (6 bases). The germline V gene has CDR1 SGHNT and CDR2 YYREEE (reference sequence). CDR3 size: 15 residues. V was clipped by 4 bases and J by 0 bases, with 10 bases between them.

A note on this clonotype: A read error may produce the germline difference seen at one junction end. V and J are TRBV4-1 and TRBJ2-1; 7 nucleotides align to TRBD2. Per the germline V gene, CDR1 is MGHRA and CDR2 is YSYEKL. The CDR3 is 18 amino acids. CDR3 nucleotide sequence: TGCGCCAGCAGCCAAGGTTCGGGTTTTGAGCGGGGTTCTGGTGAGCAATTCTTC. Encoded protein: CASSQGSGFERGSGEQFF.

A word on this clonotype: At one end, the junction sequence differs from germline, possibly due to a read error. V is TRBV29-1 and J is TRBJ1-2; D not certain. From germline, CDR1 is SQVTM and CDR2 ANQGSEA. There are 12 residues in the CDR3. The CDR3 region is CNEYRTPVGYIF. In nucleotides, the CDR3 is TGCAACGAGTACCGGACCCCAGTGGGCTACATCTTC.

Regarding this clonotype: Likely a read error: the CDR3 ends without its conserved phenylalanine or tryptophan. CDR3 nucleotides: TGTGCCAGCAGCCCCGAGGAGCTAACCAGGGAGCTGTTTTCT. Its protein is CASSPEELTRELFS. The V and J genes are TRBV11-3 and TRBJ2-2; D is ambiguous. Trimming removed 5 bases at V and 9 bases at J, with 16 bases between. CDR3 length equals 14 residues. Germline lookup yields CDR1 SGHNT and CDR2 YENEEA.

This clonotype was detected many times. The chain couples TRBV6-5 to TRBJ1-1, with 8 positions matching TRBD1. Per the germline V gene, CDR1 is MNHEY and CDR2 is SVGAGI. Losses at the gene ends were 5 bases for V and 5 bases for J; bases not matched to a gene: 4. There are 13 residues in the CDR3. CDR3 bases: TGTGCCAGCAGTCGACAGGGGAAGACTGAAGCTTTCTTT. Amino acids: CASSRQGKTEAFF.

A remark on this clonotype: No conserved phenylalanine or tryptophan ends this CDR3, so it is likely a read error. The J gene is TRBJ2-7, the V gene TRBV7-3, with D possibly matching TRBD2 (5 bases). V lost 2 bases, J lost 5 bases, and 13 bases lay in between. Germline-derived CDR1 and CDR2 are SGHTA and FQGTGA. The CDR3 has 14 amino acids. The chain's CDR3 is CASSLGGRGHEQYL. CDR3 coding DNA: TGTGCCAGCAGCTTAGGAGGTCGCGGACACGAGCAGTACCTC.

CDR3 nucleotide sequence: TGTGCCAGCATCGAGGCGGGAGGGGGCATCGGGGAGCTGTTTTTT. Its protein is CASIEAGGGIGELFF. The chain links TRBV11-3 to TRBJ2-2; the match to TRBD2 covers 9 bases. This CDR3 spans 15 amino acids. The germline V gene encodes CDR1 SGHNT and CDR2 YENEEA. V lost 7 bases, J lost 7 bases, and 10 bases stayed unmatched. Drawing the rest from reference TRBV11-3 and TRBJ2-2, the complete variable domain is EAGVVQSPRYKIIEKKQPVAFWCNPISGHNTLYWYLQNLGQGPELLIRYENEEAVDDSQLPKDRFSAERLKGVDSTLKIQPAELGDSAVYLCASIEAGGGIGELFFGEGSRLTVL.

The chain recombines TRBV2 with TRBJ1-5; 9 nucleotides match TRBD1. Germline V gene data show CDR1 as SNHLY and CDR2 as FYNNEI. The CDR3 totals 16 residues. The ends lost 6 bases at V and 3 bases at J; junction bases unmatched: 9. CDR3 nucleotides: TGTGCCAGCAGCGTGTTCGGACAGGGGAACAATCAGCCCCAGCATTTT. It specifies CASSVFGQGNNQPQHF.

This clonotype was recorded a few times. Since a much larger clone is just one base distant, this may be a read error. The chain is built from TRBV6-5 and TRBJ2-1; no clear D. V lost 6 bases and J lost 6, with 18 bases in between. Germline lookup yields CDR1 MNHEY and CDR2 SVGAGI. The CDR3 totals 15 residues. CDR3 nucleotides: TGTGCCAGCAGCTTGATATACCAGGCCCTCAATGAGCAGTTCTTC. The encoded protein is CASSLIYQALNEQFF.

The chain links TRBV28 to TRBJ2-7, with a possible D match to TRBD1 (6 bases). Germline CDR1 is MDHEN and CDR2 is SYDVKM. The CDR3 length is 18 residues. V lost 5 bases, J lost 3 bases, and 26 bases lay in between. CDR3 DNA: TGTGCCAGCAGTCCTTATCGCGGCAGATGGGACACCAACTACGAGCAGTACTTC. It yields the protein CASSPYRGRWDTNYEQYF. Full variable domain (remainder filled in from reference TRBV28 and TRBJ2-7): DVKVTQSSRYLVKRTGEKVFLECVQDMDHENMFWYRQDPGLGLRLIYFSYDVKMKEKGDIPEGYSVSREKKERFSLILESASTNQTSMYLCASSPYRGRWDTNYEQYFGPGTRLTVT.

The chain is built from TRBV20-1 and TRBJ2-2; D is possibly TRBD2 (6 bases). The CDR3 has 14 amino acids. Looked up from germline, CDR1 is DFQATT and CDR2 is SNEGSKA (reference sequence). Trimming removed 4 bases at V and 3 bases at J, with 12 bases between. This CDR3 reads CSATGLLDTGELFF. CDR3 DNA: TGCAGTGCTACGGGACTCCTGGACACCGGGGAGCTGTTTTTT.

This clonotype turned up a few times. Since a much larger clone is just one base distant, this may be a read error. The V call is TRBV12-3 or TRBV12-4, the J call TRBJ2-1; D is undetermined. The CDR3 runs 14 residues. CDR3 loop: CTSAFWQFYNEQFF. CDR3 coding DNA: TGTACCAGCGCTTTCTGGCAATTCTACAATGAGCAGTTCTTC.

On this clonotype itself: A much larger clonotype is one base distant, so this may be a read error. The gene calls are TRBV6-1 and TRBJ2-1, with 8 positions matching TRBD1. Germline CDR1 is MNHNS and CDR2 is SASEGT. The V and J ends lost 6 bases and 8 bases, in that order; junction bases with no gene match: 9. The CDR3 has 14 residues. CDR3 residues: CASRRQGFKYEQFF. The CDR3 DNA is TGTGCCAGCAGAAGACAGGGGTTTAAATATGAGCAGTTCTTC.

Notes on this clonotype: The conserved closing phenylalanine or tryptophan is absent in this CDR3, likely reflecting a read error. J is TRBJ1-1 and V is TRBV11-1; D not certain. Looked up from germline, CDR1 is SGHAT and CDR2 is FQDESV (reference sequence). The V gene lost 6 bases and the J gene lost 5 bases, with 16 bases spanning the gap. The CDR3 runs to 14 residues. The CDR3 sequence: CASRLSAGETEAFS. Here the CDR3 DNA reads TGTGCCAGCAGATTATCGGCAGGCGAGACTGAAGCTTTCTCT.

As for this clonotype: One end of the junction is discordant with germline, which a read error may explain. The rearrangement joins TRBV11-3 to TRBJ2-7; D is perhaps TRBD1 or TRBD2 (5 bases each). The CDR3 runs to 13 residues. Germline V gene sequence: CDR1 SGHNT, CDR2 YENEEA. The CDR3 is CTSSLMRGGEQYF. Here the CDR3 DNA reads TGTACCAGCAGCTTAATGCGTGGGGGCGAGCAGTACTTC.

Regarding this clonotype: A read error may account for a junction end that differs from germline. The chain joins TRBV4-2 to TRBJ2-7; 9 bases agree with TRBD1. The CDR3 extends over 16 amino acids. Germline values: CDR1 LGHNA, CDR2 YNFKEQ. The CDR3 DNA is TGTGCCAGCAGCCAAGTGACAGGGGGGGGGCATAACGAACAGTACTTC. Its protein is CASSQVTGGGHNEQYF.

About this clonotype itself: One junction end does not reproduce the germline sequence, and a read error may be involved. This chain joins TRBV4-1 and TRBJ2-7; tentatively, D is TRBD2 (7 bases). Germline V gives CDR1 MGHRA, CDR2 YSYEKL. This CDR3 comprises 15 residues. CDR3 in DNA: TGCGCCAGCAGCCAACTGTTCGGGGGGCCCTACGGGCAGTATTTC. Its translation is CASSQLFGGPYGQYF.

This clonotype was recorded once. At one end, the junction sequence differs from germline, possibly due to a read error. The CDR3 region is CACSTTSGVETQYF. In nucleotides, the CDR3 is TGTGCCTGCAGCACGACTAGCGGGGTAGAGACCCAATACTTC. The rearrangement uses TRBV5-4 and TRBJ2-5, with 11 bases identical to TRBD2. This CDR3 contains 14 residues. Germline V gene data show CDR1 as SGHNT and CDR2 as YYREEE (reference sequence). The entire variable domain, with the rest obtained from reference TRBV5-4 and TRBJ2-5, is as follows: ETGVTQSPTHLIKTRGQQVTLRCSSQSGHNTVSWYQQALGQGPQFIFQYYREEENGRGNFPPRFSGLQFPNYSSELNVNALELDDSALYLCACSTTSGVETQYFGPGTRLLVL.

V is TRBV20-1 and J is TRBJ2-1; the match to TRBD1 covers 10 bases. CDR1 and CDR2 from the germline V gene are DFQATT and SNEGSKA (reference sequence). The CDR3 totals 16 residues. With V trimmed by 1 base and J by 9 bases, 12 bases remained unmatched. This chain's CDR3 is CSARVAGQGVIGEQFF. The CDR3 DNA reads TGCAGTGCTAGAGTTGCAGGACAGGGGGTCATAGGTGAGCAGTTCTTC.

With regard to this clonotype: The junction shows a germline mismatch at one end, possibly a read error. The V gene is TRBV4-2, the J gene TRBJ1-1; D ambiguous. The germline CDR1 and CDR2 sequences are LGHNA and YNFKEQ. CDR3 length: 14 residues. The DNA of the CDR3 is TGTGCCAGCAGCCAAGAGGAGCGTGGCACTGAAGCTTTATTT. Amino acids: CASSQEERGTEALF.

Comments on this clonotype: A junction boundary mismatches the germline segment, possibly from a read error. J is TRBJ2-4 and V is TRBV6-1; the match to TRBD1 covers 9 bases. Germline CDR1 reads MNHNS; CDR2 reads SASEGT. The CDR3 has 15 residues. DNA for the CDR3: TGTGCCAGCACTATACAGGGGGCAGACAAAAACATTCAGTACTTT. It is translated as CASTIQGADKNIQYF.

A word on this clonotype: Since a much larger clone is just one base distant, this may be a read error. V usage is TRBV12-3 or TRBV12-4 and J usage is TRBJ1-1; perhaps TRBD1 as D (5 bases). The CDR3 consists of 14 residues. The CDR3 spells CASSLAGTHGEASF. The CDR3 DNA is TGTGCCAGCAGTTTGGCAGGGACCCATGGTGAAGCTTCCTTT.

Concerning this clonotype: One end of the junction does not line up with germline, which may come from a read error. The chain carries TRBV4-3 and TRBJ2-6, with no clear D. Germline-derived CDR1 and CDR2 are LGHNA and YSLEER. CDR3 length equals 16 residues. CDR3: CASRQDPSSGVNVLTF. The CDR3 nucleotides are TGCGCCAGCAGGCAAGATCCGTCCTCTGGGGTCAACGTCCTGACTTTC.

This clonotype occurred many times. The chain is built from TRBV6-2 or TRBV6-3 and TRBJ2-2, with TRBD1 matching over 9 bases. V trimming: 6 bases; J trimming: 6 bases; junction bases outside the gene matches: 2. The germline gives CDR1 MNHEY, CDR2 SVGEGT. The CDR3 has 13 amino acids. The CDR3 protein is CASRRQGAGELFF. The DNA for the CDR3 is TGTGCCAGCAGACGACAGGGGGCCGGGGAGCTGTTTTTT.

The V gene is TRBV4-1, the J gene TRBJ2-7, with D unclear. The V end was cut by 5 bases, the J end by 4 bases, with 18 bases between. CDR1 MGHRA and CDR2 YSYEKL come from the germline V gene. This CDR3 has 15 residues. Written as DNA, the CDR3 is TGCGCCAGCAGCGACACCCAACAAGTTTCTTACGAGCAGTACTTC. Its protein product is CASSDTQQVSYEQYF.